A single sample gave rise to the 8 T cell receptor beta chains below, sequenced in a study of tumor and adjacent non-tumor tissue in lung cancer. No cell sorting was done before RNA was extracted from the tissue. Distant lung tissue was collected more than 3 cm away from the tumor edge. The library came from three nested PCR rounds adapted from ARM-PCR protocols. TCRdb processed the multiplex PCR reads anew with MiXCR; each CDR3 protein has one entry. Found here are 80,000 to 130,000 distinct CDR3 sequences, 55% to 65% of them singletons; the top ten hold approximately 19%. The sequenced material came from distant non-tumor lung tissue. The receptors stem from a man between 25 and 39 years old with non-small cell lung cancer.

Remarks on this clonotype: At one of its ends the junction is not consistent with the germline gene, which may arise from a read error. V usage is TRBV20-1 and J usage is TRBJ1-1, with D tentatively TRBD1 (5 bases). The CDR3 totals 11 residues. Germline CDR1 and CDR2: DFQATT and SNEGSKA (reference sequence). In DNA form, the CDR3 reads TGCAGACCTCAGTGGGGCTCTGAAGCTCTCTTT. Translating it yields CRPQWGSEALF.

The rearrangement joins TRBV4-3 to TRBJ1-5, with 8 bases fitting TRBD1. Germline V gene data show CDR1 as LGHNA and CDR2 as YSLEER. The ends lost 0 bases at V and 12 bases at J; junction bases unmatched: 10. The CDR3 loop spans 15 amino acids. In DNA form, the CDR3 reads TGCGCCAGCAGCCAAGATGCAGGGGGCGCCAAGCTCCAGCATTTT. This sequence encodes CASSQDAGGAKLQHF.

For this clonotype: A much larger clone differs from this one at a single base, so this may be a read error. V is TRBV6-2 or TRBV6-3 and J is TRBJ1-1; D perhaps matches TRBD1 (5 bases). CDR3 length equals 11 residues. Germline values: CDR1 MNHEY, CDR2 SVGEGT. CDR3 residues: CTSTGGLEAFF. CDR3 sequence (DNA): TGTACCAGCACTGGGGGACTTGAAGCTTTCTTT.

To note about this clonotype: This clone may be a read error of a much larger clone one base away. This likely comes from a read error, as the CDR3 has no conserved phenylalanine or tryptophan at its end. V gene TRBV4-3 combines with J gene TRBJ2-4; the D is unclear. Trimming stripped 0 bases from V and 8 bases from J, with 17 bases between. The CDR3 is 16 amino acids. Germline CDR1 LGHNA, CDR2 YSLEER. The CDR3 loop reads CASSQDLGSPGHIQYC. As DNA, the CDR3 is TGCGCCAGCAGCCAAGATCTGGGTAGCCCGGGTCACATTCAGTACTGC.

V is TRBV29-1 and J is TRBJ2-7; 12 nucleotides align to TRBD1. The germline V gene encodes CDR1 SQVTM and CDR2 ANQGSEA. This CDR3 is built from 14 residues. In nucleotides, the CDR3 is TGCACAGTTGCGGTGGGGACAGGGGGCCACGAGCAGTACTTC. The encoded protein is CTVAVGTGGHEQYF.

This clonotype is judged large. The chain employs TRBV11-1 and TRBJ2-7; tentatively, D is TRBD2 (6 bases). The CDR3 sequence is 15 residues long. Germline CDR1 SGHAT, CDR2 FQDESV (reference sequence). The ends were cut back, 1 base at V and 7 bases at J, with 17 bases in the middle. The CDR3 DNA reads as TGTGCCAGCAGCTTAGAGTCCACCGGGACTCGGGAGCAGTACTTC. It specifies CASSLESTGTREQYF.

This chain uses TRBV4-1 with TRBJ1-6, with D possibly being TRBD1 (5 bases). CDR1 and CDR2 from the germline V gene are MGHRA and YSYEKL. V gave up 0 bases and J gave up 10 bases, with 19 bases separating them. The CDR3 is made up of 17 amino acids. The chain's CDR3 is CASSQDKGYGGKSPLHF. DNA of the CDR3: TGCGCCAGCAGCCAAGATAAGGGATACGGGGGTAAATCACCCCTCCACTTT.

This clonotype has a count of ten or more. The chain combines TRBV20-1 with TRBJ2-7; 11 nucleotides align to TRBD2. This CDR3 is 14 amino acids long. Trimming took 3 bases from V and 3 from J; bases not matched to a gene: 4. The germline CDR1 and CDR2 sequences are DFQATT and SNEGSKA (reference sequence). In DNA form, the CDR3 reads TGCAGTGCTAGTACCGGGACTAGCGGCTACGAGCAGTACTTC. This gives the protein CSASTGTSGYEQYF.